Shown below are 9 T cell receptor beta chains from a single sample sequenced in a study of blood T cells in healthy people across ages. Together with a sample-barcoded 5' primer, a J-beta primer mix was included in a second PCR lasting roughly 6 to 12 cycles. MiXCR was run by TCRdb on the 5' RACE reads, yielding one entry per CDR3 protein. The sample lists approximately 780,000 distinct CDR3 sequences; about 26% were seen once. This sample was also put to use in a study of T cells of mothers and their children.

Sequencing was carried out using blood. All receptors come from a boy younger than 18 in good health.

This sequence joins TRBV12-3 or TRBV12-4 and TRBJ2-1, with unresolved D. The CDR3 is made up of 11 amino acids. V lost 6 bases and J 4 bases, leaving 4 bases between the germline ends. CDR3 sequence (DNA): TGTGCCAGCAGGGAATACAATGAGCAGTTCTTC. It translates to CASREYNEQFF.

The gene calls are TRBV6-5 and TRBJ2-3; D not resolved. The CDR3 consists of 15 residues. From germline, CDR1 is MNHEY and CDR2 SVGAGI. V lost 3 bases and J lost 0, with 10 bases in between. The CDR3 sequence is CASSYAPGSTDTQYF. For the CDR3, the DNA is TGTGCCAGCAGTTATGCGCCAGGTAGCACAGATACGCAGTATTTT.

J is TRBJ2-6 and V is TRBV12-3 or TRBV12-4; TRBD1 matches at 11 bases. J was trimmed by 2 bases and V by 5 bases; bases with no gene match: 5. The CDR3 consists of 17 residues. CDR3 in DNA: TGTGCCAGCAGTCGCGGACAGGGGGCCCCTGGGGCCAACGTCCTGACTTTC. It codes for CASSRGQGAPGANVLTF.

This clonotype was detected only a few times. This chain uses TRBV5-5 with TRBJ2-5; D not resolved. Germline V lookup: CDR1 SGHKS, CDR2 YYEKEE (reference sequence). The V and J ends lost 5 bases and 0 bases respectively, with 17 bases between them. The CDR3 is made up of 16 amino acids. The CDR3 nucleotides read TGTGCCAGCAGGCGTTCGGACGGCCGGGACCAAGAGACCCAGTACTTC. The encoded protein is CASRRSDGRDQETQYF. Filled out from reference TRBV5-5 and TRBJ2-5, the complete variable domain reads DAGVTQSPTHLIKTRGQQVTLRCSPISGHKSVSWYQQVLGQGPQFIFQYYEKEERGRGNFPDRFSARQFPNYSSELNVNALLLGDSALYLCASRRSDGRDQETQYFGPGTRLLVL.

This clonotype was counted between two and nine times. This rearrangement joins TRBV20-1 to TRBJ2-5; D unresolved. V shed 3 bases and J shed 0 bases, with 11 bases lying between them. The germline V gene has CDR1 DFQATT and CDR2 SNEGSKA (reference sequence). The CDR3 runs 14 residues. The CDR3 spells CSASARLYQETQYF. As DNA, the CDR3 is TGCAGTGCTAGTGCCCGCCTCTACCAAGAGACCCAGTACTTC.

This clonotype was recorded a few times. The V and J genes are TRBV19 and TRBJ1-5, with no clear D. The CDR3 has 13 residues. V was cut by 5 bases and J by 3 bases, with 8 bases left in between. CDR1 and CDR2 from the germline V gene are LNHDA and SQIVND (reference sequence). CDR3 sequence: CASSLGHNQPQHF. CDR3 DNA sequence: TGTGCCAGTAGTTTGGGCCACAATCAGCCCCAGCATTTT.

The chain combines TRBV12-3 or TRBV12-4 with TRBJ2-7; 7 nucleotides line up with TRBD1. CDR3 length equals 14 residues. Trimming removed 4 bases from V and 3 bases from J; junction bases left unmatched: 6. CDR3 in amino acids: CASSSSGTDYEQYF. CDR3 DNA sequence: TGTGCCAGCAGTTCATCCGGGACAGACTACGAGCAGTACTTC.

The rearrangement links TRBV10-3 to TRBJ1-3; D remains ambiguous. This CDR3 region has 13 residues. Germline CDR1 reads ENHRY; CDR2 reads SYGVKD. With 2 bases removed from V and 7 bases from J, the gap between germline ends came to 9 bases. This CDR3 is CAISETAKNTIYF. Here the CDR3 DNA reads TGTGCCATCAGTGAGACAGCGAAGAACACCATATATTTT.

The CDR3 DNA reads TGTGCCAGCAGCGTATCAGGGGACGGAGCTGGGGCCAACGTCCTGACTTTC. It specifies CASSVSGDGAGANVLTF. The chain joins TRBV9 to TRBJ2-6; a weak D match, TRBD1 (6 bases). The germline V gene encodes CDR1 SGDLS and CDR2 YYNGEE. The CDR3 is made up of 17 amino acids. The ends were cut back, 1 base at V and 2 bases at J, with 13 bases in the middle.